This record concerns one TCR beta chain sequence. It lacks a known antigen. One end of the junction fails to match germline, which may point to a read error. Using a constant-region primer and ProtoScript II reverse transcriptase, TCRbeta-specific cDNA was reverse-transcribed from approximately 500 ng total RNA. The TCRbeta libraries were prepared through three rounds of nested multiplex PCR following a slightly modified ARM-PCR procedure. The first two PCR rounds used multiplex TRBV1-TRBV30 forward primers with a Cbeta reverse primer, each for approximately 11 cycles. Sample barcodes and Illumina adapters were added in a final 25-cycle PCR with Deep VentR polymerase. Before sequencing, amplicons between 200 and 500 bp were purified from gel using a QIAquick gel extraction kit. The TCRbeta amplicons were sequenced with 250-bp paired-end reads on an Illumina HiSeq 2500. The paper's data handling went like this. Reads were quality-trimmed with Trimmomatic v0.33, and paired reads were merged with FLASH v1.2.11 to recover full CDR3 sequences. V, D and J germline segments were assigned to the rearranged TCRbeta sequences by MiGEC v1.2.1b. Clonotype statistics and Shannon-Wiener diversity indices were calculated with VDJtools v1.0.0. Except for diversity analysis, only the 250 most abundant clonotypes of each sample were used in subsequent analyses to reduce sampling bias. The raw public data were reprocessed by TCRdb itself: fastp quality trimming at Q25, MiXCR clonotype calling, in-frame beta chains only. Identical CDR3 proteins give one entry, which carries the most common genes and DNA. These V and J calls rely on TCRdb rather than the paper's analysis. For this sample the table gives approximately 300,000 distinct CDR3 sequences, of which more than 55% were detected only once. The ten largest account for about 8.4% of the sample.

This sample was included in a study of tumor-infiltrating lymphocytes in primary liver carcinoma (dated by TCRdb to 2016 to 2017). Concerning the study at large: Four or five patients with histopathologically diagnosed primary liver carcinoma underwent surgical resection in China between November 2015 and 2016. Of the five patients, three men and two women aged 30 to 69 years, four had hepatocellular carcinoma and one had combined HCC and intrahepatic cholangiocarcinoma. The study combined TCRbeta repertoire sequencing, expression microarrays and whole-exome sequencing across five regions of each liver tumor, with adjacent normal tissue and blood. A total of around 35 specimens from 5 patients, comprising 25 or so tumor regions, 5 adjacent noncancerous liver tissues and 5 peripheral blood samples, were covered by TCRbeta repertoire sequencing. The five patients had tumors of stage T1-T3 N0M0, with maximum diameters ranging from about 4 to 11 cm. Each sample produced roughly 3.5 to 7.13 million productive TCRbeta reads, and read depth showed no significant difference between tissue types. Technical replicate repertoires showed high reproducibility, with mean shared-clone rates approximately 0.89 and correlation coefficients above 0.95. General conclusions and limits of the study: Comparison of CD4+ and CD8+ T cell repertoires was precluded by the use of bulk unsorted samples. The top 250 clones made up a significantly larger repertoire fraction in tumors than in blood (p = 0.039). Consistent with antigen-driven expansion, pairs of tumor regions showed higher repertoire overlap (mean about 35%) than either tumor-adjacent pairs (around 17%) or tumor-blood pairs (about 15%). With just five or six patients in the study, the authors point out that the findings should be validated in a larger study. Because sequencing covered only the TCR beta chain and unpaired alpha chains were not captured, true repertoire diversity is likely underestimated.

The CDR3 holds 12 amino acids from the cysteine to the phenylalanine. Of all the DNA, just the CDR3 is kept, 36 bases in frame from base 1. The germline V gene provides CDR1 SQVTM and CDR2 ANQGSEA. Blood RNA was extracted from unsorted whole blood using TRIzol reagent, and germline DNA was obtained with the DNeasy Blood & Tissue kit. Patients had chronic HBV infection and were treatment-naive at sampling. Before surgery, 3.5 to 4 milliliters of peripheral blood were drawn into K2EDTA tubes. The clonotype originates from a man aged 40-50 years with primary liver carcinoma and hepatitis B virus infection. The chain employs TRBV29-1 and TRBJ2-3; TRBD2 fits 7 bases in the junction. The sample taken for sequencing was peripheral blood. The nucleotide sequence is TGCAGCCTTAGCAGGGAGGGAGATATGCAGTATTTT. Its protein product is CSLSREGDMQYF.